This TCR beta chain was recorded in a study of blood T cell repertoires in COVID-19 (dated by TCRdb to 2018 to 2021). Some background on the complete study: Samples covering the acute and convalescent phases of COVID-19 were provided by collaborators in the United States, Italy and Spain. Sample metadata almost always included a de-identified subject ID, COVID-19 status, age in years and sex. Where available, HLA class I and class II types were taken from metadata supplied by the sample provider and were not determined by assay-based typing. Samples were obtained from the ongoing ImmuneRACE study (first 160 participants) and from roughly 1,300 subjects provided by 6 global collaborators. The prospective study material was composed of cDNA or gDNA derived from T cells, B-cell-depleted T cells, or PBMCs. The dataset comprised deeply sampled blood TCRbeta repertoires from subjects exposed to, actively infected with, or recovered from COVID-19. A freely available public database, intended as a resource for researchers studying the immune response to SARS-CoV-2, is where the repertoires were released. What the work shows at the level of the full study, not this receptor alone: The amount of clinical and demographic metadata varied by source and participant and was provided uncurated.

V sheds 8 bases and J sheds 9 bases, leaving 17 bases between their ends. CDR1 and CDR2 are drawn from the germline V gene (reference sequence): SEHNR, FQNEAQ. The CDR3 runs 13 amino acids, cysteine and phenylalanine included. The DNA shown is the 39-base CDR3, in frame from base 1. Another Seattle source contributed samples from volunteer blood donors who had recovered from COVID-19. Collaborating institutions collected whole blood in K2EDTA tubes following their own protocols. For TCRbeta analysis, collaborators shipped samples as frozen whole blood, isolated PBMCs, or DNA extracted from either of those sample types. Remarks on this clone: Its antigen remains undetermined. It has no much larger one-base neighbor in the sample; base qualities were not kept.

TCRbeta CDR3 regions were amplified from genomic DNA by means of the immunoSEQ Assay, a bias-controlled multiplex PCR. In the source study's methods: The number of nucleated cells in each sample was estimated from the amplification of reference gene primers within the assay. Sequence reads were collapsed and filtered to measure the absolute abundance of every unique TCRbeta CDR3 rearrangement. For each sample, productive Simpson clonality was calculated as the square root of Simpson's diversity index over productive rearrangements. TCRdb mirrors the immuneACCESS table, restricted to in-frame sequences. Some clones are absent from its copies; in checked studies, under half trace to an unresolved V gene, and the reason for the others is unknown. The V and J calls and clone size were taken over from that table, and D and trimming were inferred from the DNA. The sample table lists about 240,000 clones, approximately 83% of them with a count of one. Of the sample, more than 1.5% is held by the ten largest clones.

The sequenced sample consisted of peripheral blood. The origin of this receptor is a man in his thirties or forties who had recovered from COVID-19. The chain links TRBV7-9 with TRBJ1-5, with the D gene too uncertain to name. The CDR3 reads CASSGLLGSPQHF. The DNA reads TGTGCCAGCTCCGGACTCTTGGGGTCGCCCCAGCATTTT.